This T cell receptor (beta chain) derives from a study of blood T cell repertoires in COVID-19. Across the study: The United States, Italy and Spain provided the acute and convalescent COVID-19 samples. Nucleic acid was either cDNA or gDNA, and it came from T cells, B-cell-depleted T cells, or PBMCs.

In the authors' workflow: Estimation of nucleated cell counts relied on the amplification of reference gene primers. Only in-frame clones appear in the TCRdb table, and some are missing; sequencing was by immunoSEQ multiplex PCR. Clonal size and the V and J genes are those of that table, whereas D and trimming came from the DNA. The data contain 55,000 to 75,000 clones, approximately 81% of them seen just once; the ten biggest clones take up 15% to 20%. The CDR3 has 15 amino acids. Germline lookup yields CDR1 LNHDA and CDR2 SQIVND (reference sequence). Deletions cut 7 bases from V and 4 bases from J, with 16 bases between. Followed over time, Seattle patients had been enrolled while infection was active.

The receptor was derived from a man aged 60 to 69 with COVID-19, enrolled during active disease. The V gene is TRBV19, the J gene TRBJ2-2; the D gene is possibly TRBD2 (6 bases). Sequencing was performed on peripheral blood. CDR3 coding DNA: TGTGCCAGTATTTGGGCCGGGGGTGGCACCGGGGAGCTGTTTTTT. Translated: CASIWAGGGTGELFF.